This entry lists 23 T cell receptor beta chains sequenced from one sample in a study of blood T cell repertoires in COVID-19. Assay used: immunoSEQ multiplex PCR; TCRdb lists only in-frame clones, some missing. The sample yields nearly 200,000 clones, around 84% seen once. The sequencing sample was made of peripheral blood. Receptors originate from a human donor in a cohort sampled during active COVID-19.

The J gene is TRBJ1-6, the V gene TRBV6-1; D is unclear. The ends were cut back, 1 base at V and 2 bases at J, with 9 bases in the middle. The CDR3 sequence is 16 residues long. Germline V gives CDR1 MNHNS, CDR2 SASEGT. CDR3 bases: TGTGCCAGCAGTGAAGGAGAACTGACCTATAATTCACCCCTCCACTTT. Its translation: CASSEGELTYNSPLHF.

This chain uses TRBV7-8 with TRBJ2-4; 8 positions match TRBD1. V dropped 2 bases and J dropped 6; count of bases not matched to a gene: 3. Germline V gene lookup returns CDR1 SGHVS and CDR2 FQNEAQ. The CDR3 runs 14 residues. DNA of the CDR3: TGTGCCAGCAGCTTATGGGGACAGGCAAACATTCAGTACTTC. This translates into CASSLWGQANIQYF.

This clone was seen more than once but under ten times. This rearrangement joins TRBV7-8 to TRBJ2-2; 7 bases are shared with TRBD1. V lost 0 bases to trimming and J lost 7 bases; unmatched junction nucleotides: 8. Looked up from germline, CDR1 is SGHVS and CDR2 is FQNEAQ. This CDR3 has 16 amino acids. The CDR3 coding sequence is TGTGCCAGCAGCTTAGCACAGGGGATATTGGGCGGGGAGCTGTTTTTT. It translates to CASSLAQGILGGELFF.

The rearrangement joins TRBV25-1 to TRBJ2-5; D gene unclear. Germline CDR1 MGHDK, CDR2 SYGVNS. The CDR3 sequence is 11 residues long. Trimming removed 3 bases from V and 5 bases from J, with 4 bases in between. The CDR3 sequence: CASSESETQYF. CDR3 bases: TGTGCCAGCAGTGAGAGTGAGACCCAGTACTTC.

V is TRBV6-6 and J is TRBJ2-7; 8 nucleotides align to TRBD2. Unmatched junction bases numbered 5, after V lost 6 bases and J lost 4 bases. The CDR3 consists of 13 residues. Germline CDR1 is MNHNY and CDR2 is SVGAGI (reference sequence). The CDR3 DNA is TGTGCCAGCAGACTAGCGGACCTGTACGAGCAGTACTTC. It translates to CASRLADLYEQYF.

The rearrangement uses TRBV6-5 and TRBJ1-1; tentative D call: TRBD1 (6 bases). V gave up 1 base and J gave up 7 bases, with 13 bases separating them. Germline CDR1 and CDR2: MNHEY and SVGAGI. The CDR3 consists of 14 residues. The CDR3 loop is CASSYWKTGYEAFF. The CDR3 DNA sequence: TGTGCCAGCAGTTACTGGAAAACAGGGTATGAAGCTTTCTTT.

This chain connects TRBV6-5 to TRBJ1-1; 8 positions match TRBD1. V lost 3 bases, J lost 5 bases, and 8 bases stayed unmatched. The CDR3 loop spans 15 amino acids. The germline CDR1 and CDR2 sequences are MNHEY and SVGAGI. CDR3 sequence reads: CASSYGQGILTEAFF. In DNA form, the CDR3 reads TGTGCCAGCAGTTATGGACAGGGAATCCTAACTGAAGCTTTCTTT.

CDR3 sequence reads: CASSLPGNTEAFF. The CDR3, as DNA: TGTGCCAGCAGCTTGCCGGGGAACACTGAAGCTTTCTTT. The rearrangement links TRBV5-4 to TRBJ1-1; D remains ambiguous. Germline values: CDR1 SGHNT, CDR2 YYREEE (reference sequence). There are 13 residues in the CDR3. The V and J ends lost 1 base and 1 base respectively, with 5 bases between them.

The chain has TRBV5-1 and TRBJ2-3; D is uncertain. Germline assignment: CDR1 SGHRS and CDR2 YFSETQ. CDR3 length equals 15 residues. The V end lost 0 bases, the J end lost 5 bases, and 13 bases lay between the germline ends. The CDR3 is CASSLGPSLKDTQYF. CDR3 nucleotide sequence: TGCGCCAGCAGCTTGGGTCCTTCCCTAAAAGATACGCAGTATTTT.

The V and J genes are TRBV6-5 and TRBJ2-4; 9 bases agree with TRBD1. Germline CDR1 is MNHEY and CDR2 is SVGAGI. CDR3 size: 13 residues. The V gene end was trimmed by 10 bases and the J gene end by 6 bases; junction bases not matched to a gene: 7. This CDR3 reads CAILGQGINIQYF. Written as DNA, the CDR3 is TGTGCCATCCTTGGACAGGGGATAAACATTCAGTACTTC.

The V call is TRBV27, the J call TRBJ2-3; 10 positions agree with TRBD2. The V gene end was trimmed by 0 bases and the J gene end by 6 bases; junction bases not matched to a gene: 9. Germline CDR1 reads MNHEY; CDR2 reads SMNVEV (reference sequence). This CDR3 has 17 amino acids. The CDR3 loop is CASSLSGLAGDMDTQYF. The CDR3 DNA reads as TGTGCCAGCAGTTTATCAGGGCTAGCGGGAGATATGGATACGCAGTATTTT.

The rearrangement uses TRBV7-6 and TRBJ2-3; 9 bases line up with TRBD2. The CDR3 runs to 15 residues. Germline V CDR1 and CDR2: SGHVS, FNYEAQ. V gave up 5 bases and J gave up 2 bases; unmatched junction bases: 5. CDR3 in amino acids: CASSPTSGPTDTQYF. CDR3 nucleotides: TGTGCCAGCAGCCCAACTAGCGGGCCCACAGATACGCAGTATTTT.

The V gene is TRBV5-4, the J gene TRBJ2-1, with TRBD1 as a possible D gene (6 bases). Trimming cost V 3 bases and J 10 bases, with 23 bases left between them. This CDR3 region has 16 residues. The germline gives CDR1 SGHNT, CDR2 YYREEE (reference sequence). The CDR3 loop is CASSSGTGSTGGEQFF. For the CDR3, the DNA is TGTGCCAGCAGCTCAGGAACAGGGTCCACCGGTGGGGAGCAGTTCTTC.

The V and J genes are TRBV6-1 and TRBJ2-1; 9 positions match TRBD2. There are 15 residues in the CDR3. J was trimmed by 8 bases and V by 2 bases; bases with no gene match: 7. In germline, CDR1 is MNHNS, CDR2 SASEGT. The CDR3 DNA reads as TGTGCCAGCAGTGAAAGGGCGGGAGGGCCCGATGAGCAGTTCTTC. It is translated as CASSERAGGPDEQFF.

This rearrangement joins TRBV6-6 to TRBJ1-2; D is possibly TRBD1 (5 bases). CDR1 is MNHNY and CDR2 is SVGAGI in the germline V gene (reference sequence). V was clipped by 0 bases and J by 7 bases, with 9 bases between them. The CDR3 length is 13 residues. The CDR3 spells CASSYSDQGGYTF. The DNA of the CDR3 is TGTGCCAGCAGTTACTCGGATCAGGGTGGCTACACCTTC.

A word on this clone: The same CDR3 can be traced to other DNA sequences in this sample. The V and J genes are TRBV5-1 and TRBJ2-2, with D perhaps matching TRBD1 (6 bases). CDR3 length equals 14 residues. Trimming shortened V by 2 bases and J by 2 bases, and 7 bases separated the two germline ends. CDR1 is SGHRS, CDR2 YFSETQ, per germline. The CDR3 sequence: CASSLQGNTGELFF. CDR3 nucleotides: TGCGCCAGCAGCTTACAGGGAAACACCGGGGAGCTGTTTTTT. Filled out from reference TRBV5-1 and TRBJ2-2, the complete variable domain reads KAGVTQTPRYLIKTRGQQVTLSCSPISGHRSVSWYQQTPGQGLQFLFEYFSETQRNKGNFPGRFSGRQFSNSRSEMNVSTLELGDSALYLCASSLQGNTGELFFGEGSRLTVL.

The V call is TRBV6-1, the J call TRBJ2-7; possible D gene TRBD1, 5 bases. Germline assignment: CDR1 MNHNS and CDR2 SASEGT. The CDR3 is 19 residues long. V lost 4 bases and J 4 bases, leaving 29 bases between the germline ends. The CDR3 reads CASSVVQSLMGQAQYEQYF. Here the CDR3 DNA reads TGTGCCAGCAGTGTTGTTCAGTCGTTGATGGGGCAGGCCCAATACGAGCAGTACTTC.

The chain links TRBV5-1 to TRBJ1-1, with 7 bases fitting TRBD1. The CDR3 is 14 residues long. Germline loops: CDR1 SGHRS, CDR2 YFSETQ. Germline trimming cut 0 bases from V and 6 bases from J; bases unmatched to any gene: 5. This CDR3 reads CASSLEQGHAEAFF. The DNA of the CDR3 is TGCGCCAGCAGCTTGGAACAGGGGCACGCTGAAGCTTTCTTT. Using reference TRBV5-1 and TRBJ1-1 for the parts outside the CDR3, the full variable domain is KAGVTQTPRYLIKTRGQQVTLSCSPISGHRSVSWYQQTPGQGLQFLFEYFSETQRNKGNFPGRFSGRQFSNSRSEMNVSTLELGDSALYLCASSLEQGHAEAFFGQGTRLTVV.

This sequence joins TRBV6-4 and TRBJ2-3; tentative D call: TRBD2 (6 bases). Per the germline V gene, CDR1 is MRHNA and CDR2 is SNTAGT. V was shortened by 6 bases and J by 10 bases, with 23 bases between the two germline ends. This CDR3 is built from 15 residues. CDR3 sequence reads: CASSATGVVSGAQYF. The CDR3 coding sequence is TGTGCCAGCAGCGCGACGGGGGTCGTTTCTGGTGCGCAGTATTTT.

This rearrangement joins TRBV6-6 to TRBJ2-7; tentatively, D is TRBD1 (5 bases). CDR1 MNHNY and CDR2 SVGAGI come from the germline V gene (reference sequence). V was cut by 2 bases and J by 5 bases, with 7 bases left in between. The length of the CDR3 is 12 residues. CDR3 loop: CASSYVGDEQYV. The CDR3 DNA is TGTGCCAGCAGTTACGTAGGGGACGAGCAGTACGTC.

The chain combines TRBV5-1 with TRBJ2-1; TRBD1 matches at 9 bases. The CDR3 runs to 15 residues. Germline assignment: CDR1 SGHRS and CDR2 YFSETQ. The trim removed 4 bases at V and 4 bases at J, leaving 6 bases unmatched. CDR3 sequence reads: CASSPGQGRYNEQFF. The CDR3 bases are TGCGCCAGCAGCCCAGGACAGGGGCGATACAATGAGCAGTTCTTC. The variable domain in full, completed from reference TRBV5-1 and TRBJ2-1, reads KAGVTQTPRYLIKTRGQQVTLSCSPISGHRSVSWYQQTPGQGLQFLFEYFSETQRNKGNFPGRFSGRQFSNSRSEMNVSTLELGDSALYLCASSPGQGRYNEQFFGPGTRLTVL.

CDR3 protein: CASSQAEGTEAFF. DNA of the CDR3: TGTGCCAGCAGCCAGGCCGAGGGCACTGAAGCTTTCTTT. The genes are TRBV7-3 and TRBJ1-1; D gene ambiguous. V was pared by 5 bases and J by 4 bases, with 11 bases between. In germline, CDR1 is SGHTA, CDR2 FQGTGA. The CDR3 spans 13 residues.

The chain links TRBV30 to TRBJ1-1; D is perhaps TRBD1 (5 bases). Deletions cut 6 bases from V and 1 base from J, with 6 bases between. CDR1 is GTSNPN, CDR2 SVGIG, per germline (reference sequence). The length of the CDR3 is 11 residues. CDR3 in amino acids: CACGQNTEAFF. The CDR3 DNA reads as TGTGCCTGCGGACAGAACACTGAAGCTTTCTTT.